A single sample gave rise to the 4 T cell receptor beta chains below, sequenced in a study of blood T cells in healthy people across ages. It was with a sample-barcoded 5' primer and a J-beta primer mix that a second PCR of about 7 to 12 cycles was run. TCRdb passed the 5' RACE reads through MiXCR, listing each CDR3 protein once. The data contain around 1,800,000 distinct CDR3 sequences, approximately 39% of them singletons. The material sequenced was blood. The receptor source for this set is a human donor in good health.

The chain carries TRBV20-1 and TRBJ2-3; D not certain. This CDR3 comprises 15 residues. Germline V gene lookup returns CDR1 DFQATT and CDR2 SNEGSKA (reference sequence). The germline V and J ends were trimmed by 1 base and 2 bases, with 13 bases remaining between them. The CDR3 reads CSARVVGKNTDTQYF. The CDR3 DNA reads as TGCAGTGCTAGAGTAGTAGGAAAAAACACAGATACGCAGTATTTT.

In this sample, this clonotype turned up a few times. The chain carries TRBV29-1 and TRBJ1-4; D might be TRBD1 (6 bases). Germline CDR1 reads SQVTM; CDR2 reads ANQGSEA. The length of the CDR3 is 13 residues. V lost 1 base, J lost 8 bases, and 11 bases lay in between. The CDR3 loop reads CSVEVEGEEKLFF. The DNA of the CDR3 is TGCAGCGTTGAAGTGGAGGGGGAAGAAAAACTGTTTTTT.

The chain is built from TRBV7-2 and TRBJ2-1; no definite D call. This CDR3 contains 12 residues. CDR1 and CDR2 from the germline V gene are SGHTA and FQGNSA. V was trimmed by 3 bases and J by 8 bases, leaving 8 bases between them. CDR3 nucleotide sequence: TGTGCCAGCAGCTTCAGTTTCGATGAGCAGTTCTTC. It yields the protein CASSFSFDEQFF.

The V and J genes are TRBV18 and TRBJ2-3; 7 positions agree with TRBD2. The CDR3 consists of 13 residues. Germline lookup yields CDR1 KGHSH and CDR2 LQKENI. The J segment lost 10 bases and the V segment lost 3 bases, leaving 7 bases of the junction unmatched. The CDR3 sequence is CASSPDGLVAQYF. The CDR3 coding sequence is TGTGCCAGCTCACCGGATGGACTAGTCGCGCAGTATTTT.